Sequencing of this T cell receptor beta chain was carried out in a study of OX40 agonist ivuxolimab in advanced cancers. The wider study: All patients had ivuxolimab intravenously every 2 weeks at 0.01 to 10 mg/kg. It was permissible to have had prior anti-PD-1, anti-PD-L1 or anti-CTLA-4 therapy, and 40% had some. Overall study findings and caveats: Some nonresponders additionally presented with little normalized T-cell clonal expansion. Expanded clones were, on average, more numerous in CD8+ T cells than in CD4+.

The sample holds one count of this clone. Its target is not known. Assay used: immunoSEQ multiplex PCR; TCRdb lists only in-frame clones, some missing. This sample has 70,000 or so clones; around four fifths occur once, and the top ten carry roughly a tenth. Germline loops: CDR1 MNHEY, CDR2 SMNVEV (reference sequence). The V and J ends lost 10 bases and 4 bases respectively, with 14 bases between them. There are 13 residues in the CDR3. This material consisted of CD4+ or CD8+ T cells sorted from blood, taken in a trial of the OX40 agonist ivuxolimab. The origin of this receptor is an adult with an advanced solid tumor such as melanoma, head and neck, liver or kidney cancer. The chain recombines TRBV27 with TRBJ1-3; D remains unclear. The CDR3 DNA follows: TGTGCCACCTATGAGGCGGGGGGAAACACCATATATTTT. It is translated as CATYEAGGNTIYF.